The source of this T cell receptor beta chain is a study of T cell responses to AZD1222 COVID-19 vaccine. Regarding the study as a whole: Increases in Spike-specific TCR breadth and depth were seen after two AZD1222 doses. Among AZD1222 vaccinees, only 5 to 7 were seropositive at baseline.

The ends were cut back, 6 bases at V and 7 bases at J, with 19 bases in the middle. The length of the CDR3 is 16 residues. The germline V gene has CDR1 LNHDA and CDR2 SQIVND (reference sequence). TCRdb's copy holds only in-frame clones and misses some; the assay was immunoSEQ multiplex PCR. Here the sample spans 75,000 to 85,000 clones, 87% being singletons. This clone was detected a few times. Its cognate antigen is unknown. The clonotype originates from an adult who received the AZD1222 COVID-19 vaccine. The chain links TRBV19 to TRBJ1-6; D is perhaps TRBD1 (5 bases). The sample here was peripheral blood, taken 28 days after the second AZD1222 dose. The DNA of the CDR3 is TGTGCCAGTAGCGACCTTTCGGGACTCCTAAATTCACCCCTCCACTTT. It yields the protein CASSDLSGLLNSPLHF.